The clone carrying this T cell receptor (beta chain) was counted between two and nine times. The data are from a study of response to subunit inactivated influenza vaccine. Each CDR3 protein is one row after TCRdb ran MiXCR on the RT-PCR reads. Of a few hundred thousand distinct CDR3 sequences in the sample, approximately 20% were seen once. The starting material was PBMCs from blood, obtained approximately 20 months after vaccination. The source is a man aged 50 to 69 who received an inactivated influenza vaccine.

The chain's CDR3 is CASSQEPPLDTQYF. Written as DNA, the CDR3 is TGTGCCAGCAGCCAAGAGCCGCCGTTAGATACGCAGTATTTT. V usage is TRBV4-2 and J usage is TRBJ2-3; no reliable D call. CDR1 is LGHNA and CDR2 is YNFKEQ in the germline V gene. This CDR3 is built from 14 residues. The V end lost 0 bases, the J end lost 5 bases, and 9 bases lay between the germline ends.